This T cell receptor beta chain was identified during a study of T cell responses to AZD1222 COVID-19 vaccine. Findings and caveats of the study: Elevations in Spike-specific TCR breadth and depth followed administration of two AZD1222 doses. Reportedly, close to half of spike-specific TCRs are directed against unmutated variant regions.

The CDR3 has 13 amino acids. The ends lost 6 bases at V and 1 base at J; junction bases unmatched: 0. TCRdb's copy holds only in-frame clones and misses some; the assay was immunoSEQ multiplex PCR. In the table there are 85,000 to 100,000 clones, around nine tenths of which are singletons. This clone was detected a few times. Its antigen is currently unknown. Other nucleotide sequences from this sample produce the same CDR3. Source: peripheral blood, taken on day 0 of AZD1222 vaccination. The chain recombines TRBV12-3 or TRBV12-4 with TRBJ1-5; 7 bases are shared with TRBD1. This TCR derives from an adult in good health. The CDR3 loop reads CASRTGSNQPQHF. The CDR3 coding sequence is TGTGCCAGCAGGACAGGGAGCAATCAGCCCCAGCATTTT.